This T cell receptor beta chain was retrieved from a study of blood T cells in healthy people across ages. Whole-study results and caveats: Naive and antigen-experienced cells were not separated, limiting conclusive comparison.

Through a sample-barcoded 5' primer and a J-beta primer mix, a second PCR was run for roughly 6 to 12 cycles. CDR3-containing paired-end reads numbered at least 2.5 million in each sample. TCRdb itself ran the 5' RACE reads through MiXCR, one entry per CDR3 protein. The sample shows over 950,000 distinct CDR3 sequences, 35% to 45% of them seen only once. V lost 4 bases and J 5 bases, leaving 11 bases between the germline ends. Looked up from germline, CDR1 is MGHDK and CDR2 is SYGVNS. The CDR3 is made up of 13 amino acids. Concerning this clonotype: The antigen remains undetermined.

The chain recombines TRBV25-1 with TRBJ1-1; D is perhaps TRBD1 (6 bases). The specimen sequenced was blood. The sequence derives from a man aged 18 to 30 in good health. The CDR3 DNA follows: TGTGCCAGCAGTGGAGGGGGGTGGACTGAAGCTTTCTTT. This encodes CASSGGGWTEAFF.